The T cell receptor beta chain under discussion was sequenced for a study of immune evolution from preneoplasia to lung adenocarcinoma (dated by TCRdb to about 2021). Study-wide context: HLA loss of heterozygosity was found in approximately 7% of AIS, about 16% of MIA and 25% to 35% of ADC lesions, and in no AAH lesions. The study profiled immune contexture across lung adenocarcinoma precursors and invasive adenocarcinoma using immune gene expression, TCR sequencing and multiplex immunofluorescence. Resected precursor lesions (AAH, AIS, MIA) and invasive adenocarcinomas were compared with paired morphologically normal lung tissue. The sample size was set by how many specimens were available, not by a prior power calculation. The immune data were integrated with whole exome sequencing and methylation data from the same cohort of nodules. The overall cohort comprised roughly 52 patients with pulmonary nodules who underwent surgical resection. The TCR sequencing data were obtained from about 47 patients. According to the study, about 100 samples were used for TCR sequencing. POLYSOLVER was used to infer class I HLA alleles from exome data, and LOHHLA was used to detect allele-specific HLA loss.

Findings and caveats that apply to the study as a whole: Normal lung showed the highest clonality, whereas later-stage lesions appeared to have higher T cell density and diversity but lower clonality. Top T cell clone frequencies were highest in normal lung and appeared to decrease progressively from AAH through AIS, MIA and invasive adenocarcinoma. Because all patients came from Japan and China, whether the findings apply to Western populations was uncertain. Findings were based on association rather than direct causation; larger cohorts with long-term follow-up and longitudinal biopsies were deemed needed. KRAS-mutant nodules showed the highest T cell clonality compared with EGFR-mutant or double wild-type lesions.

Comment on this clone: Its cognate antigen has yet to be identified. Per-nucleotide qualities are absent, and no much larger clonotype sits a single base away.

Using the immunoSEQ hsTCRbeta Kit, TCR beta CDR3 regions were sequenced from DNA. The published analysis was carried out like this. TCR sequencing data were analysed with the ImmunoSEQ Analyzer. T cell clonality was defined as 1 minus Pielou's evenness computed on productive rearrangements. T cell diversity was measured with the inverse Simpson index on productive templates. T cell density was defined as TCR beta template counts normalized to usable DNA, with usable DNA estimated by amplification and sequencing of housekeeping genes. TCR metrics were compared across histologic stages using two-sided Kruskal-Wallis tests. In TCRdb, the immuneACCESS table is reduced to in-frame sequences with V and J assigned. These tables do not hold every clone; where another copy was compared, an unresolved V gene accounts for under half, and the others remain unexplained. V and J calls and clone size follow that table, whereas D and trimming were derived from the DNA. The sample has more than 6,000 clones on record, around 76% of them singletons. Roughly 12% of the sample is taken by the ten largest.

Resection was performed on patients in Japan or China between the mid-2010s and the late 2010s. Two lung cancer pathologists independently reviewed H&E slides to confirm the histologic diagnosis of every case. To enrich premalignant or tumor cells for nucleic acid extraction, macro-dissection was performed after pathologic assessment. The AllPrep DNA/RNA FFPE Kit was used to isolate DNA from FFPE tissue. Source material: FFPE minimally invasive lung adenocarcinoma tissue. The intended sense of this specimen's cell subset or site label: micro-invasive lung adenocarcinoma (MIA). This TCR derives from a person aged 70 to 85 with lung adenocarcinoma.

CDR3 sequence: CASTSASSNQPQHF. The DNA sequence reads TGCGCCAGCACCTCGGCCAGTAGCAATCAGCCCCAGCATTTT. Recombination linked TRBV10-2 to TRBJ1-5; no D gene is confidently identified. The CDR3 covers 14 residues, taking in both the cysteine and the phenylalanine. The DNA shown is the 42-base CDR3, in frame from base 1. Reading the germline V gene gives CDR1 WSHSY and CDR2 SAAADI. V loses 7 bases of germline sequence and J loses 0 bases, and the interval between the two ends is 10 bases.